This T cell receptor beta chain originates from a study of human T cells and chemical hapten exposure (dated by TCRdb to 2020 to 2022). For the wider study: For sensitization, 2% DPC in acetone was applied to a roughly 2 cm by roughly 2 cm area of upper inner arm skin. Weekly therapeutic DPC doses were additionally applied to the scalp of patients throughout the roughly 22-week study period. Patch testing was done on the upper back using Finn chambers containing 0.01% DPC, and results were scored after 6 days according to International Contact Dermatitis Research Group standards. Alopecia areata with under or over 50% scalp involvement, alopecia totalis and alopecia universalis were represented in the patient cohort, which was mostly female. Libraries were combined into a pool for sequencing, and differences in TCR yield between samples came mainly from small differences in library volumes within the pool. In alopecia patients, the study followed how the peripheral blood TCR repertoire changed in vivo over primary and secondary sensitization to diphenylcyclopropenone (DPC), a hapten. Patient blood was sampled pre-sensitization (week 0) and at 2, 6 and about 24 weeks after DPC sensitization. Roughly 30 alopecia patients gave blood for TCR sequencing at one to four time points (pre-sensitization, 2, 6 and 24 weeks).

Libraries were made using RACE. This sample was sequenced with a NextSeq 500. During library preparation, unique molecular identifiers were attached to individual cDNA molecules so that TCRs could be counted quantitatively and reproducibly. For every blood RNA sample, sequencing covered both the TCR alpha and TCR beta chains. In the authors' own workflow: A median of about 89,000 TCRs per sample was observed, with a range of about 20,000 to 750,000. The Decombinator software suite was used to annotate the V, J and CDR3 of the TCR reads. Every sample was subsampled to the same number of TCRs (28,000) for the PS versus PT1 abundance plots. TCRs were defined as expanded if absent before sensitization and observed at least eight times at the 2-week time point. Using fastp trimming at Q25 and MiXCR clonotype assembly, TCRdb reanalyzed the public sequencing data and kept in-frame beta chains. Each record represents a unique CDR3 protein, reported with the most common genes and DNA among its rows. TCRdb assigned the V and J calls; the authors' analysis was not used. A total of 120,000 to 150,000 distinct CDR3 sequences appear in this sample, over 9.5% of them only once. Less than 1.5% of the sample is in the top ten clones.

CDR1 and CDR2 are read off the germline V gene as KGHSH and LQKENI. V is pared back by 1 base and J by 2 bases, with 14 bases lying between the germline termini. The CDR3 has 16 amino acids, counting the end cysteine and phenylalanine. Only CDR3 DNA is held: 48 bases, read in frame from base 1. On this clonotype itself: Its antigen remains unidentified. No base quality values were provided; no much bigger clone lies one nucleotide off.

In the paper's terms, the time point label means: patch test 2, 6 weeks after DPC sensitization. This specimen's treatment or condition label, per the study, means: therapeutic diphenylcyclopropenone sensitization with weekly scalp DPC. Blood at each patch-test visit was drawn before the patch test was applied. Patients were eligible if aged 18 to 70, diagnosed with alopecia and judged suitable for DPC therapy, and pregnant patients were excluded. Total RNA was extracted from unfractionated whole blood that had been collected in Tempus Blood RNA tubes. Overall study results and their limits: Because all patients had alopecia, a presumed autoimmune disease, the immune response of the patients might differ from that of healthy individuals. No change with DPC sensitization was found in the number of TCRs above 1 in 1000 frequency, and no evidence of global repertoire structure alterations was found. Repeated subsampling changed both the strength of the expansion versus patch-test correlation and the threshold at which the correlation became significant. Expanded TCRs formed significantly more large CDR3 similarity clusters than pre-sensitization or healthy control sets, consistent with antigen-driven responses. Patch test score was positively correlated with the number of PT1 expanded TCRs, with significance at thresholds 8, 16 and 32 but not at 4.

This receptor was obtained from a woman in her forties or fifties with alopecia areata. Some clones in this sample may be carry-over from other donors' samples. The chain is assembled from TRBV18 and TRBJ1-1; the D gene identity is not certain. This material consisted of whole blood, taken in connection with sensitization to the hapten diphenylcyclopropenone (DPC). The CDR3 protein is CASSPLGWRENTEAFF. The DNA is TGTGCCAGCTCACCACTAGGATGGCGGGAAAACACTGAAGCTTTCTTT.